The rows below give T cell receptor beta chains drawn from one sample of a study of blood T cell repertoires in COVID-19. Method: immunoSEQ multiplex PCR; TCRdb's copy keeps in-frame clones and lacks some. The sample lists 90,000 or so clones, roughly 80% seen once, with around 27% in the top ten. Sequencing was carried out using peripheral blood. The receptor source for this set is a man at least 80 years old with active or convalescent COVID-19. Each CDR3 is given with its conserved first and last residue. A D gene is named only where the DNA matches it firmly. Rows may omit the clone size; those that give it use once, few, many or a size class.

clone size | D gene | J gene | V gene | CDR3 DNA | CDR3 protein
once | - | TRBJ1-2 | TRBV18 | TGTGCCAGCTCACCAGGACTCCCGGAGGGCTACACCTTC | CASSPGLPEGYTF
- | TRBD1 | TRBJ1-4 | TRBV11-2 | TGTGCCAGCAGCTTAGGCGGGACAGAACCAAATGAAAAACTGTTTTTT | CASSLGGTEPNEKLFF
- | - | TRBJ2-2 | TRBV18 | TGTGCCAGCTCACCACCCGGGGGGCGACCCGGGGAGCTGTTTTTT | CASSPPGGRPGELFF
- | TRBD1 | TRBJ1-5 | TRBV19 | TGTGCCAGTAGTTCCCGCCAGGGGGCGAATAGCAATCAGCCCCAGCATTTT | CASSSRQGANSNQPQHF
- | - | TRBJ2-4 | TRBV11-1 | TGTGCCAGCAGCTTAGGTTGGCGGAACATTCAGTACTTC | CASSLGWRNIQYF
- | TRBD2 | TRBJ2-2 | TRBV6-5 | TGTGCCAGCAACGGCGGGGGAGCCGGGGAGCTGTTTTTT | CASNGGGAGELFF
once | - | TRBJ2-5 | TRBV7-5 | TGTGCCAGAAGCTTAGGCCCATCTAGCACGCCCGGTAAGGAGACCCAGTACTTC | CARSLGPSSTPGKETQYF
- | - | TRBJ2-2 | TRBV24-1 | TGTGCCACCAGTGACCTAGGACAGTCCGGGGAGCTGTTTTTT | CATSDLGQSGELFF
- | - | TRBJ1-6 | TRBV30 | TGTGCCTGGGGCGGACAGTCAAATTCACCCCTCCACTTT | CAWGGQSNSPLHF
- | TRBD1 | TRBJ1-1 | TRBV18 | TGTGCCAGCTCACCATATACAGGGGAGAACACTGAAGCTTTCTTT | CASSPYTGENTEAFF
few | - | TRBJ1-2 | TRBV18 | TGTGCCAGCTCACCATCAGGAAGTGAGTATGGCTACACCTTC | CASSPSGSEYGYTF
once | TRBD1 | TRBJ1-6 | TRBV19 | TGTGCCAGTAGAACCACCGGGACAGGGCACTCACCCCTCCACTTT | CASRTTGTGHSPLHF
- | - | TRBJ2-7 | TRBV7-9 | TGTGCCAGCAGCTTAGCCTCAGGGGTAACCGGGTACGAGCAGTACTTC | CASSLASGVTGYEQYF
- | TRBD1 | TRBJ2-5 | TRBV7-2 | TGTGCCAGCAGCCAAGACAGGGCTCGAGAGACCCAGTACTTC | CASSQDRARETQYF
- | - | TRBJ1-5 | TRBV5-1 | TGCGCCAGCAGCTTGTGGACAGATCAGCCCCAGCATTTT | CASSLWTDQPQHF
once | - | TRBJ1-2 | TRBV3-1/TRBV3-2 | TGTGCCAGCAGCCAAGGTCAGGGGATCTATGGCTACACCTTC | CASSQGQGIYGYTF
- | - | TRBJ1-2 | TRBV15 | TGTGCCACCAGCAGAGATCGAGAGACACCCTATGGCTACACCTTC | CATSRDRETPYGYTF
- | TRBD2 | TRBJ2-1 | TRBV25-1 | TGTGCCAGCAGAACTAGCGGGGACAATGAGCAGTTCTTC | CASRTSGDNEQFF
- | TRBD1 | TRBJ1-3 | TRBV5-8 | TGTGCCAGCACCCGGGACAGGGGGATTACCGGAAACACCATATATTTT | CASTRDRGITGNTIYF
- | TRBD1 | TRBJ2-7 | TRBV6-2/TRBV6-3 | TGTGCCAGCAGTACCGCGGCCGGGACAGGGCCCGACGAGCAGTACTTC | CASSTAAGTGPDEQYF
- | - | TRBJ2-7 | TRBV7-2 | TGTGCCAGCAGCTTAGATCGGTGGGCCCACGAGCAGTACTTC | CASSLDRWAHEQYF
once | - | TRBJ2-3 | TRBV11-2 | TGTGCCAGCAGCTTAGATGTGGGGCTAGATACGCAGTATTTT | CASSLDVGLDTQYF
- | TRBD1 | TRBJ2-3 | TRBV19 | TGTGCCAGTAGTATTTTCGCCGGGACAGGGGTTACAGATACGCAGTATTTT | CASSIFAGTGVTDTQYF
- | - | TRBJ2-2 | TRBV9 | TGTGCCAGCAGCGTAGCGGGGTGGAACAGGGACACCGGGGAGCTGTTTTTT | CASSVAGWNRDTGELFF
- | - | TRBJ2-3 | TRBV7-2 | TGTGCCAGCAGCTTAAGCAGGGCTACTTCAGATACGCAGTATTTT | CASSLSRATSDTQYF
- | TRBD2 | TRBJ2-5 | TRBV10-1 | TGCGCCAGCAGTCCGGGACTAGCGGGGGGACTGGAGACCCAGTACTTC | CASSPGLAGGLETQYF
- | TRBD1 | TRBJ1-2 | TRBV3-1/TRBV3-2 | TGTGCCAGCAGCCCTCGACAGGGGGGCAACTATGGCTACACCTTC | CASSPRQGGNYGYTF
- | - | TRBJ2-3 | TRBV7-3 | TGTGCCAGCAGCTTAACATCGGATACGCAGTATTTT | CASSLTSDTQYF
- | - | TRBJ2-2 | TRBV9 | TGTGCCAGCAGCGATCGGACTTCAAACACCGGGGAGCTGTTTTTT | CASSDRTSNTGELFF